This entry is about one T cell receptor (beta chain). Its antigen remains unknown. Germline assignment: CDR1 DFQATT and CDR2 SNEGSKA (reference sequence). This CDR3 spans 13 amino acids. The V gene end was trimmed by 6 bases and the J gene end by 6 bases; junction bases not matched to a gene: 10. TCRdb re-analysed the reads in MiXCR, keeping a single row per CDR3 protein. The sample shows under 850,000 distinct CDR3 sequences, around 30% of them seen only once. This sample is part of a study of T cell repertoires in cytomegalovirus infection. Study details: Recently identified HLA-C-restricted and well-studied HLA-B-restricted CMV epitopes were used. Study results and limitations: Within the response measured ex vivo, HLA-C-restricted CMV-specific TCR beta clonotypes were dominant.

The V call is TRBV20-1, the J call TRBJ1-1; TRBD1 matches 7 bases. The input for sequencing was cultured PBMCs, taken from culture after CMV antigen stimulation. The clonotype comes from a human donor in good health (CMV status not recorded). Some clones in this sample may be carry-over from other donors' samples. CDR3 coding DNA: TGCAGTGCCATCCGGGACAGAGTCTCTGAAGCTTTCTTT. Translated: CSAIRDRVSEAFF.